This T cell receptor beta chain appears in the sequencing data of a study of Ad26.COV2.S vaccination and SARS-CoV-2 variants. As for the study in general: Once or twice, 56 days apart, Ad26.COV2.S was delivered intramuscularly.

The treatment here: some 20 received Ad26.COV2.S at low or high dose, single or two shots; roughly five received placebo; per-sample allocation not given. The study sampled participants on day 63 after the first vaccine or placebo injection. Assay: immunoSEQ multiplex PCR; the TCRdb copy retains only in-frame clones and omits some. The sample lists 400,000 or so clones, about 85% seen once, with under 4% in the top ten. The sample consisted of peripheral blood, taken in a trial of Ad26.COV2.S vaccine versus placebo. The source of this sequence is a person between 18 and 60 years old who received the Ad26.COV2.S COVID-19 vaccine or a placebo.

The CDR3 nucleotides are TGCGCCAGCAGCCAAGATGGGCCGTCGAGGCGCACCTTC. As protein: CASSQDGPSRRTF. This sequence joins TRBV4-3 and TRBJ1-2, with unresolved D. V lost 0 bases to trimming and J lost 13 bases, with 15 bases between them. The CDR3 has 13 amino acids. Germline V CDR1 and CDR2: LGHNA, YSLEER.